These 9 T cell receptor beta chains were sequenced from one sample in a study of early T cells in non-severe SARS-CoV-2 infection. TCRdb reanalysed the 5' RACE reads using MiXCR and keeps one entry per CDR3 protein. The sample lists about 29,000 distinct CDR3 sequences; roughly 5% were seen once. The sequenced sample was whole blood. All receptors come from an adult who was a healthcare worker with PCR-confirmed SARS-CoV-2 infection or an uninfected control (not recorded which).

This clonotype was observed many times. The CDR3 sequence: CSARPQGRNTIYF. CDR3 nucleotides: TGCAGTGCTAGACCCCAGGGTCGGAACACCATATATTTT. V usage is TRBV20-1 and J usage is TRBJ1-3, with D perhaps matching TRBD1 (5 bases). V lost 2 bases, J lost 7 bases, and 12 bases lay in between. The CDR3 sequence is 13 residues long. Germline V gives CDR1 DFQATT, CDR2 SNEGSKA (reference sequence).

This clonotype was recorded many times. This sequence joins TRBV4-2 and TRBJ2-3; 11 positions match TRBD2. Germline trimming cut 3 bases from V and 2 bases from J; bases unmatched to any gene: 7. The CDR3 length is 17 residues. Per germline, CDR1 LGHNA and CDR2 YNFKEQ. The CDR3 sequence is CASSQGTSGAFTDTQYF. For the CDR3, the DNA is TGTGCCAGCAGCCAGGGGACTAGCGGAGCTTTCACAGATACGCAGTATTTT.

The table lists this clonotype with many counts. This rearrangement joins TRBV20-1 to TRBJ1-6; D unresolved. Trimming pared 0 bases from V and 0 bases from J, leaving 12 bases between. CDR1 and CDR2 from the germline V gene are DFQATT and SNEGSKA (reference sequence). CDR3 length equals 17 residues. CDR3 region: CSARDGSKSSYNSPLHF. The CDR3 DNA is TGCAGTGCTAGAGACGGTTCAAAAAGCTCCTATAATTCACCCCTCCACTTT.

At least ten counts were recorded for this clonotype. The chain recombines TRBV29-1 with TRBJ2-3; 10 nucleotides agree with TRBD2. Trimming cost V 3 bases and J 2 bases; bases outside gene matches: 5. CDR1 and CDR2 from the germline V gene are SQVTM and ANQGSEA. The length of the CDR3 is 15 residues. In DNA, the CDR3 is TGCAGCGTTGATGGACTAGCGGTGCCCACAGATACGCAGTATTTT. Its protein is CSVDGLAVPTDTQYF.

This clonotype was seen at least ten times. The J gene is TRBJ2-2, the V gene TRBV9; the match to TRBD2 covers 12 bases. Germline V gives CDR1 SGDLS, CDR2 YYNGEE. V was clipped by 4 bases and J by 3 bases; unmatched bases: 4. The CDR3 totals 16 residues. CDR3 residues: CASSTGLAGYTGELFF. The CDR3 bases are TGTGCCAGCAGCACAGGACTAGCGGGATACACCGGGGAGCTGTTTTTT.

The table lists this clonotype with many counts. The chain is built from TRBV12-3 or TRBV12-4 and TRBJ1-6; weak D call: TRBD1 (5 bases). The CDR3 has 15 residues. The V and J ends lost 5 bases and 4 bases respectively, with 12 bases between them. CDR3 sequence reads: CASSPDREYNSPLHF. In nucleotides, the CDR3 is TGTGCCAGCAGTCCAGACAGAGAGTATAATTCACCCCTCCACTTT.

V and J are TRBV9 and TRBJ2-3; 11 bases agree with TRBD2. CDR3 length: 16 residues. Unmatched junction bases numbered 7, after V lost 3 bases and J lost 4 bases. From germline, CDR1 is SGDLS and CDR2 YYNGEE. The CDR3 coding sequence is TGTGCCAGCAGCGAACCCCTAGCGGGAGGACCAGATACGCAGTATTTT. This encodes CASSEPLAGGPDTQYF. Full variable domain (remainder filled in from reference TRBV9 and TRBJ2-3): DSGVTQTPKHLITATGQRVTLRCSPRSGDLSVYWYQQSLDQGLQFLIQYYNGEERAKGNILERFSAQQFPDLHSELNLSSLELGDSALYFCASSEPLAGGPDTQYFGPGTRLTVL.

This clonotype appeared a few times. The genes are TRBV7-8 and TRBJ1-4; 7 bases match TRBD1. The V gene end was trimmed by 4 bases and the J gene end by 10 bases; junction bases not matched to a gene: 12. This CDR3 has 15 amino acids. Germline V gene sequence: CDR1 SGHVS, CDR2 FQNEAQ. The DNA for the CDR3 is TGTGCCAGCAGCTCAAGACAGGGAACGCCTGGAAAACTGTTTTTT. Residues: CASSSRQGTPGKLFF.

The chain links TRBV6-2 or TRBV6-3 to TRBJ2-2; 8 positions match TRBD2. Per germline, CDR1 MNHEY and CDR2 SVGEGT. CDR3 size: 15 residues. The V and J ends lost 7 bases and 1 base, in that order; junction bases with no gene match: 5. This chain's CDR3 is CASTPGRGNTGELFF. The CDR3, as DNA: TGTGCCAGCACCCCCGGGAGGGGGAACACCGGGGAGCTGTTTTTT.